The source of this TCR beta chain is a study of T cells in localized non-small cell lung cancer. This clone was recorded only once. Its target is not known. The repertoire was sequenced with immunoSEQ multiplex PCR; TCRdb's copy has only in-frame clones and lacks some. The table has approximately 2,000 clones, over 35% seen once; the top ten hold approximately 10%. Study outcomes and limitations: Elevated circulating T cell density in blood was associated with longer overall survival. Paired adjacent lung recovered a median around 60 of the top 100 tumor clones. Of the tissues analyzed, uninvolved adjacent lung showed maximal T cell clonality, greater than tumor.

The input for sequencing was lung tumor tissue, taken before any cancer treatment. This TCR was sampled from a female donor of 60 years or more with stage I lung adenocarcinoma.

The CDR3 DNA sequence: TGCGCCAGCAGTGAGTCCTCCCAACCTGGGGCCCAGTACTTC. Amino acids: CASSESSQPGAQYF. The genes are TRBV10-1 and TRBJ2-5; D is unclear. The CDR3 totals 14 residues. The germline gives CDR1 WNHNN, CDR2 SYGVQD (reference sequence). V was pared by 0 bases and J by 9 bases, with 14 bases between.